This entry lists 18 T cell receptor beta chains sequenced from one sample in a study of identical twins' blood T cells. TCRdb called the 5' RACE reads again in MiXCR, with one record for every CDR3 protein. The table includes 350,000 to 400,000 distinct CDR3 sequences, 28% detected once. Sequencing was done on a sample of PBMCs. The receptors come from a woman aged 18-50 years in good health.

In this sample, this clonotype turned up a few times. J is TRBJ1-6 and V is TRBV27; D may be TRBD1 (6 bases). The CDR3 runs 17 residues. V lost 4 bases and J lost 6, with 19 bases in between. CDR1 and CDR2 from the germline V gene are MNHEY and SMNVEV (reference sequence). The chain's CDR3 is CASSSPVSRGLNSPLHF. The DNA for the CDR3 is TGTGCCAGCAGTTCCCCCGTATCCAGGGGCCTTAATTCACCCCTCCACTTT.

On this clonotype itself: A much larger clone differs by one base, so this may be a read error. This chain uses TRBV9 with TRBJ2-1; no definite D call. The CDR3 loop spans 15 amino acids. Germline values: CDR1 SGDLS, CDR2 YYNGEE. This CDR3 reads CTSSPHGPRMNEQFF. CDR3 nucleotide sequence: TGTACCAGCAGCCCTCATGGCCCTAGGATGAATGAGCAGTTCTTC.

As regards this clonotype: This may arise from a read error, as a much more abundant clone is one base away. The V call is TRBV10-3, the J call TRBJ2-7; D ambiguous. The V gene's germline CDR1 is ENHRY and CDR2 SYGVKD. There are 14 residues in the CDR3. The CDR3 protein is CAIIESMATYEQYF. The CDR3 bases are TGTGCCATCATTGAGTCGATGGCTACCTACGAGCAGTACTTC.

The V gene is TRBV7-8, the J gene TRBJ1-1; 7 nucleotides agree with TRBD1. The CDR3 totals 14 residues. The germline gives CDR1 SGHVS, CDR2 FQNEAQ. Unmatched junction bases numbered 15, after V lost 7 bases and J lost 10 bases. CDR3 sequence reads: CASIPPTGSWRAFF. The CDR3 DNA sequence: TGTGCCAGCATCCCCCCGACAGGGTCCTGGCGAGCTTTCTTT.

This chain's CDR3 is CAISPGTNPLEQYF. The CDR3 nucleotides are TGTGCCATCAGCCCCGGGACTAACCCCTTGGAGCAGTACTTC. The rearrangement joins TRBV10-3 to TRBJ2-7; 7 bases are shared with TRBD2. Germline values: CDR1 ENHRY, CDR2 SYGVKD. V shed 6 bases, J shed 7 bases, and the junction held 12 bases outside the gene matches. The CDR3 loop spans 14 amino acids.

Points on this clonotype: This may arise from a read error, as a much more abundant clone is one base away. The CDR3 is CASSPQVSPADTRYF. Here the CDR3 DNA reads TGTGCCAGCAGCCCGCAGGTTAGCCCGGCAGATACGCGGTATTTT. The rearrangement joins TRBV9 to TRBJ2-3; D is unclear. This CDR3 is built from 15 residues. From germline, CDR1 is SGDLS and CDR2 YYNGEE.

Of note for this clonotype: An end of the junction differs from the germline gene, which may be a read error. The CDR3 nucleotides are TGTGCCGCCCGGGACGGATTGAACAATGAAGCTTTCTTT. It codes for CAARDGLNNEAFF. The rearrangement joins TRBV6-4 to TRBJ1-1, with D perhaps matching TRBD1 (5 bases). Germline V gives CDR1 MRHNA, CDR2 SNTAGT. The CDR3 consists of 13 residues.

As to this clonotype: A much larger clone is a single base away; this may be a read error. The CDR3 sequence is CASSLVVGTGNIQYF. The CDR3 DNA is TGTGCCAGCAGCTTAGTAGTCGGGACTGGGAACATTCAGTACTTC. This chain uses TRBV5-6 with TRBJ2-4, with D tentatively TRBD2 (6 bases). Germline V gives CDR1 SGHDT, CDR2 YYEEEE. V was clipped by 2 bases and J by 7 bases, with 16 bases between them. The CDR3 spans 15 residues.

V gene TRBV20-1 combines with J gene TRBJ2-5; D not certain. Trimming took off 3 bases at V and 2 bases at J, with 16 bases between the two ends. This CDR3 is 15 amino acids long. In germline, CDR1 is DFQATT, CDR2 SNEGSKA (reference sequence). The CDR3: CSASNPQTAQETQYF. As DNA, the CDR3 is TGCAGTGCTAGTAATCCGCAGACGGCTCAAGAGACCCAGTACTTC.

This clonotype was seen more than once but under ten times. This clone may be a read error of a much larger clone one base away. The chain links TRBV18 to TRBJ1-2, with D possibly being TRBD1 (5 bases). This CDR3 comprises 15 residues. Germline lookup yields CDR1 KGHSH and CDR2 LQKENI. V was cut by 2 bases and J by 3 bases, with 13 bases left in between. The CDR3 loop reads CASSPVGDVDYGYTF. As DNA, the CDR3 is TGTGCCAGCTCACCAGTCGGGGACGTCGACTATGGCTACACCTTC. The complete variable domain, with remaining parts taken from reference TRBV18 and TRBJ1-2, reads NAGVMQNPRHLVRRRGQEARLRCSPMKGHSHVYWYRQLPEEGLKFMVYLQKENIIDESGMPKERFSAEFPKEGPSILRIQQVVRGDSAAYFCASSPVGDVDYGYTFGSGTRLTVV.

The gene calls are TRBV27 and TRBJ2-7, with D unclear. CDR1 MNHEY and CDR2 SMNVEV come from the germline V gene (reference sequence). The CDR3 has 15 residues. V was shortened by 3 bases and J by 0 bases, with 12 bases between the two germline ends. The chain's CDR3 is CASSLDRISSYEQYF. As DNA, the CDR3 is TGTGCCAGCAGTTTGGACCGAATCAGCTCCTACGAGCAGTACTTC.

The J gene is TRBJ1-5, the V gene TRBV12-3 or TRBV12-4; D gene ambiguous. This CDR3 spans 12 amino acids. V was trimmed by 5 bases and J by 5 bases, leaving 7 bases between them. DNA for the CDR3: TGTGCCAGCAGTGAGGTGGATCAGCCCCAGCATTTT. It codes for CASSEVDQPQHF.

In regard to this clonotype: This could be a read error, since a much larger clone is one nucleotide away. The CDR3 reads CSTSQEYQPQHF. The CDR3 region has the DNA TGCAGTACTTCACAGGAATATCAGCCCCAGCATTTT. This chain connects TRBV20-1 to TRBJ1-5, with D perhaps TRBD1 (5 bases). V lost 8 bases, J lost 5 bases, and 13 bases lay in between. Germline CDR1 DFQATT, CDR2 SNEGSKA (reference sequence). CDR3 length equals 12 residues.

The chain joins TRBV7-9 to TRBJ1-1, with 7 bases matching TRBD1. V shed 6 bases and J 0 bases; nucleotides not matched to a gene: 4. This CDR3 has 14 amino acids. The germline gives CDR1 SEHNR, CDR2 FQNEAQ (reference sequence). The CDR3 here is CASRPDRMNTEAFF. The CDR3 DNA reads as TGTGCCAGCAGACCGGACAGGATGAACACTGAAGCTTTCTTT.

V and J are TRBV5-1 and TRBJ1-1; D unclear. The CDR3 has 12 amino acids. V was clipped by 3 bases and J by 7 bases, with 10 bases between them. Germline lookup yields CDR1 SGHRS and CDR2 YFSETQ. This chain's CDR3 is CASSSTDGEAFF. The CDR3, as DNA: TGCGCCAGCAGCTCGACGGACGGTGAAGCTTTCTTT. Complete variable domain (other parts from reference TRBV5-1 and TRBJ1-1): KAGVTQTPRYLIKTRGQQVTLSCSPISGHRSVSWYQQTPGQGLQFLFEYFSETQRNKGNFPGRFSGRQFSNSRSEMNVSTLELGDSALYLCASSSTDGEAFFGQGTRLTVV.

This clonotype was counted only a few times. Written as DNA, the CDR3 is TGTGCCAGCCGTTTAGGAGGGAGGCCCCACAATGAGCAGTTCTTC. This codes for CASRLGGRPHNEQFF. The rearrangement uses TRBV6-2 or TRBV6-3 and TRBJ2-1; D may be TRBD2 (6 bases). Per the germline V gene, CDR1 is MNHEY and CDR2 is SVGEGT. This CDR3 has 15 amino acids. V dropped 8 bases and J dropped 5 bases, with 19 bases sitting between them.

The chain is built from TRBV10-3 and TRBJ1-1, with D uncertain. Germline lookup yields CDR1 ENHRY and CDR2 SYGVKD. Trimming took 4 bases from V and 4 from J, leaving 10 bases between them. The CDR3 runs to 13 residues. The chain's CDR3 is CAISVPRSTEAFF. CDR3 nucleotide sequence: TGTGCCATCAGTGTCCCGCGAAGCACTGAAGCTTTCTTT.

This clonotype was counted a few times. V usage is TRBV6-5 and J usage is TRBJ1-5; possibly TRBD1 for D (5 bases). Trimming pared 6 bases from V and 6 bases from J, leaving 15 bases between. CDR3 length equals 14 residues. CDR1 MNHEY and CDR2 SVGAGI come from the germline V gene. Here the CDR3 reads CASSNAGFGQPQHF. In DNA form, the CDR3 reads TGTGCCAGCAGCAACGCAGGGTTCGGTCAGCCCCAGCATTTT.